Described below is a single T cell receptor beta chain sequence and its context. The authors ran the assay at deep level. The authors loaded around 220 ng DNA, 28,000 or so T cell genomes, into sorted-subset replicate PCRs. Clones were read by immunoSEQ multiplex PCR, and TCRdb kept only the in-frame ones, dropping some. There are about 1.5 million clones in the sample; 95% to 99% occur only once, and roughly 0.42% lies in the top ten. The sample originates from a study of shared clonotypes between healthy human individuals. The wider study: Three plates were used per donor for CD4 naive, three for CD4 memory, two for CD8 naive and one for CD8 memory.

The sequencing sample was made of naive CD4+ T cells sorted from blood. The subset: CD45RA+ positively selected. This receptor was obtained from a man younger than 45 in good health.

Written as DNA, the CDR3 is TGTGCCACCAGCAGAGTTGATCCATCGGGAAAGAATGAAAAACTGTTTTTT. The encoded protein is CATSRVDPSGKNEKLFF. The chain recombines TRBV15 with TRBJ1-4; D is unresolved. There are 17 residues in the CDR3. The V gene's germline CDR1 is LNHNV and CDR2 YYDKDF (reference sequence). V shed 1 base and J shed 5 bases, with 17 bases lying between them.